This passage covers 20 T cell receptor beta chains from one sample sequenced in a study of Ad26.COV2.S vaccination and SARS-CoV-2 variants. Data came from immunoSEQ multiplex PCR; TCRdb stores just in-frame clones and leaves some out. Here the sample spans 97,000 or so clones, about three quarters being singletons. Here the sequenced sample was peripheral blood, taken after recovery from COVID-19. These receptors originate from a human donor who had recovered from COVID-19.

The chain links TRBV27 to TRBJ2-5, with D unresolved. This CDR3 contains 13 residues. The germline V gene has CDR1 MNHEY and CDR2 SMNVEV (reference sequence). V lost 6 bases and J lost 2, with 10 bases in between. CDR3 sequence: CASRKIGQETQYF. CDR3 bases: TGTGCCAGCAGAAAAATCGGACAAGAGACCCAGTACTTC.

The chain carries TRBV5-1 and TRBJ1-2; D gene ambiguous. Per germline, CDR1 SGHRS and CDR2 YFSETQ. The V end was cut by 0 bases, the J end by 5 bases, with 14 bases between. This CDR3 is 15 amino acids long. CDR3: CASSLDLGVPYGYTF. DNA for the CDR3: TGCGCCAGCAGCTTGGACCTAGGAGTCCCTTATGGCTACACCTTC.

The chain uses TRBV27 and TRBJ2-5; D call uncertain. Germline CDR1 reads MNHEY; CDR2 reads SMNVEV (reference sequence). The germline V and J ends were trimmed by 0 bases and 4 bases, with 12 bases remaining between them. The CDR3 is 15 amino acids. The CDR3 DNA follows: TGTGCCAGCAGTTTATCGGCCGCCAGTCCAGAGACCCAGTACTTC. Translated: CASSLSAASPETQYF.

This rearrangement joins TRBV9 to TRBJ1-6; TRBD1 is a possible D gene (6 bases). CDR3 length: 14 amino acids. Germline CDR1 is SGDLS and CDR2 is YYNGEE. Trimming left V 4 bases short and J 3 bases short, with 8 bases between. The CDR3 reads CASSQQGYNSPLHF. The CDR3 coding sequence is TGTGCCAGCAGCCAACAGGGCTATAATTCACCCCTCCACTTT. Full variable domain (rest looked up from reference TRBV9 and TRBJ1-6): DSGVTQTPKHLITATGQRVTLRCSPRSGDLSVYWYQQSLDQGLQFLIQYYNGEERAKGNILERFSAQQFPDLHSELNLSSLELGDSALYFCASSQQGYNSPLHFGNGTRLTVT.

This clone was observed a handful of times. CDR3 residues: CASSAQGLQRSGYTF. In DNA form, the CDR3 reads TGTGCCAGCAGCGCACAGGGCCTTCAGCGGAGTGGCTACACCTTC. The V gene is TRBV11-2, the J gene TRBJ1-2; D is perhaps TRBD1 (6 bases). This CDR3 contains 15 residues. The ends were cut back, 5 bases at V and 7 bases at J, with 20 bases in the middle. Per germline, CDR1 SGHAT and CDR2 FQNNGV.

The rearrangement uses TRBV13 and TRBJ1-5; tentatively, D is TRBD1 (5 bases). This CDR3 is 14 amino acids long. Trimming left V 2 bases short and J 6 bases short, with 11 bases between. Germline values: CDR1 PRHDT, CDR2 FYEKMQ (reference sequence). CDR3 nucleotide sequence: TGTGCCAGCAGCTTACGTGGGGCCAGTCAGCCCCAGCATTTT. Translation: CASSLRGASQPQHF.

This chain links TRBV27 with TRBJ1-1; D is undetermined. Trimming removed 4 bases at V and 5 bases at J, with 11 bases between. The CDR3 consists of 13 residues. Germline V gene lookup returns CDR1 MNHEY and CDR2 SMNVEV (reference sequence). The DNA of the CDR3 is TGTGCCAGCAGTTCGAACAGCGGAACTGAAGCTTTCTTT. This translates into CASSSNSGTEAFF.

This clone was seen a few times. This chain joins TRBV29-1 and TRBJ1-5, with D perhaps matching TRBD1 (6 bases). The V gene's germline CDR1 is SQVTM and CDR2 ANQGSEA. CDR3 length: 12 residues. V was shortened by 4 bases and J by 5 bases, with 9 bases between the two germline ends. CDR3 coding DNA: TGCAGCGTTGGAGGGGGGGATCAGCCCCAGCATTTT. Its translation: CSVGGGDQPQHF.

This CDR3 is CASSVDGEAYGYTF. In DNA form, the CDR3 reads TGTGCCAGCAGCGTTGACGGAGAGGCCTATGGCTACACCTTC. This rearrangement joins TRBV9 to TRBJ1-2; no clear D gene. Trimming left V 2 bases short and J 4 bases short, with 12 bases between. Germline CDR1 reads SGDLS; CDR2 reads YYNGEE. CDR3 length: 14 residues.

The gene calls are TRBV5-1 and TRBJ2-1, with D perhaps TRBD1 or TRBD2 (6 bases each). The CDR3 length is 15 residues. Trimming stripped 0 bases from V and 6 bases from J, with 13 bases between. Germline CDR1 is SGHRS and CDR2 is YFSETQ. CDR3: CASSLGQGRLNEQFF. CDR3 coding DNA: TGCGCCAGCAGCTTGGGGCAGGGGAGGCTCAATGAGCAGTTCTTC.

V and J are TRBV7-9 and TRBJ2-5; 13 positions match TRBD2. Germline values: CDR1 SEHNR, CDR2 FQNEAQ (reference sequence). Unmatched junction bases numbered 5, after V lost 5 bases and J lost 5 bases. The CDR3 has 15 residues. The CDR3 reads CASSQGTSGVETQYF. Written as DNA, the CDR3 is TGTGCCAGCAGCCAGGGGACTAGCGGGGTGGAGACCCAGTACTTC.

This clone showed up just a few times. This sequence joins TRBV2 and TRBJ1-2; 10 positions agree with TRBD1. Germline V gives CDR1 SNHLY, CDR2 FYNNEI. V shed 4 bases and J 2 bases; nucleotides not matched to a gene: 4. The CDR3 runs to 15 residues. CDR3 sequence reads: CASSAPGQGNYGYTF. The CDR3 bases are TGTGCCAGCAGTGCGCCGGGACAGGGGAACTATGGCTACACCTTC.

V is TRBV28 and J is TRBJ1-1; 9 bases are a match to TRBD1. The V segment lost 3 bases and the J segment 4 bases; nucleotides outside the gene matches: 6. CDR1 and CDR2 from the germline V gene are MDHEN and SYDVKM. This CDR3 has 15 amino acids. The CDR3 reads CASSFSRTGVTEAFF. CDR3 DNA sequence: TGTGCCAGCAGTTTCAGTAGGACAGGGGTCACTGAAGCTTTCTTT.

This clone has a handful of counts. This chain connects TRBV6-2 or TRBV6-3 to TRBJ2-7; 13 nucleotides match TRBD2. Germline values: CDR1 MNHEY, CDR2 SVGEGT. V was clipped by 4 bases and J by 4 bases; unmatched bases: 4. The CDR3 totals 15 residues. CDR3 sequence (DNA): TGTGCCAGCAGTTCTGGACTAGCGGGGGAGTACGAGCAGTACTTC. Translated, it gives CASSSGLAGEYEQYF.

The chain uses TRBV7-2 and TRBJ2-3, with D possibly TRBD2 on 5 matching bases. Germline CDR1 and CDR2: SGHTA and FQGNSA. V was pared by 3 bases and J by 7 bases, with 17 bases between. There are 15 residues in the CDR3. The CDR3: CASSFTGVRANTQYF. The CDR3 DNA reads TGTGCCAGCAGCTTCACCGGGGTTCGGGCGAATACGCAGTATTTT.

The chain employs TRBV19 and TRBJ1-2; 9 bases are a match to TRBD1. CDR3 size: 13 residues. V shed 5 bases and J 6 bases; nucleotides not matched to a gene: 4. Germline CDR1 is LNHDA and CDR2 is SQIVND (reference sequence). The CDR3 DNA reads TGTGCCAGTAGTCGGGACAGGGTAAATGGCTACACCTTC. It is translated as CASSRDRVNGYTF.

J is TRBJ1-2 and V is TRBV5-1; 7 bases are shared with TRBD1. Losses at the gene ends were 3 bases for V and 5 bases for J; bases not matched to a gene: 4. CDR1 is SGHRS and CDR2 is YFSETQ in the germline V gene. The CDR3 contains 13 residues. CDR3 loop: CASSSSGGYGYTF. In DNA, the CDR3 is TGCGCCAGCAGCTCGTCAGGGGGTTATGGCTACACCTTC.

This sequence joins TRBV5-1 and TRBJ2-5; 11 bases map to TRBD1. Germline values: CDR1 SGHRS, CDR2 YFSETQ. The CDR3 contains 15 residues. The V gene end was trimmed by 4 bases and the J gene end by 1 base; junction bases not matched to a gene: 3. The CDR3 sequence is CASSRTGGGQETQYF. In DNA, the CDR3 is TGCGCCAGCAGCAGGACAGGGGGCGGCCAAGAGACCCAGTACTTC.

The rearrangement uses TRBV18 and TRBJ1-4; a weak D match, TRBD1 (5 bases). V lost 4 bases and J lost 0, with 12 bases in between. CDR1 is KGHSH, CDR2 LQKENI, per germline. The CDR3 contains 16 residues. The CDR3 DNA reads TGTGCCAGCTCACAACGGACACCAGCAACTAATGAAAAACTGTTTTTT. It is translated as CASSQRTPATNEKLFF.

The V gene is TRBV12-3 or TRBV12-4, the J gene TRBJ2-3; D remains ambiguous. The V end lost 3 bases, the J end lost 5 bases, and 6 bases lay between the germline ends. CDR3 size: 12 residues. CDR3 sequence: CASSFVEDTQYF. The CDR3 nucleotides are TGTGCCAGCAGTTTCGTAGAAGATACGCAGTATTTT.